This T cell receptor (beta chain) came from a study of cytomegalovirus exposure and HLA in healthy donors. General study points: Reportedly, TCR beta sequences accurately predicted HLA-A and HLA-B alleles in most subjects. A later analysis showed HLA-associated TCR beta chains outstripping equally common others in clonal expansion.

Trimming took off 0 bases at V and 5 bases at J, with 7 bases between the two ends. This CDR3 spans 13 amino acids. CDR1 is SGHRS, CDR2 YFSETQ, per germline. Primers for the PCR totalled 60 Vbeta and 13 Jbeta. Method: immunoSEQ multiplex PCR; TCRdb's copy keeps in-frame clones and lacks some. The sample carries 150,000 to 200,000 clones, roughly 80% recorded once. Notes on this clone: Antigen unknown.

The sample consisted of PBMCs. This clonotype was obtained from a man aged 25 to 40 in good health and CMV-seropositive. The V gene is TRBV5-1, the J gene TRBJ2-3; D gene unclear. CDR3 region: CASSLAGIDTQYF. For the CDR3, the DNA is TGCGCCAGCAGCTTGGCGGGTATAGATACGCAGTATTTT. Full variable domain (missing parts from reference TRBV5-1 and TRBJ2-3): KAGVTQTPRYLIKTRGQQVTLSCSPISGHRSVSWYQQTPGQGLQFLFEYFSETQRNKGNFPGRFSGRQFSNSRSEMNVSTLELGDSALYLCASSLAGIDTQYFGPGTRLTVL.